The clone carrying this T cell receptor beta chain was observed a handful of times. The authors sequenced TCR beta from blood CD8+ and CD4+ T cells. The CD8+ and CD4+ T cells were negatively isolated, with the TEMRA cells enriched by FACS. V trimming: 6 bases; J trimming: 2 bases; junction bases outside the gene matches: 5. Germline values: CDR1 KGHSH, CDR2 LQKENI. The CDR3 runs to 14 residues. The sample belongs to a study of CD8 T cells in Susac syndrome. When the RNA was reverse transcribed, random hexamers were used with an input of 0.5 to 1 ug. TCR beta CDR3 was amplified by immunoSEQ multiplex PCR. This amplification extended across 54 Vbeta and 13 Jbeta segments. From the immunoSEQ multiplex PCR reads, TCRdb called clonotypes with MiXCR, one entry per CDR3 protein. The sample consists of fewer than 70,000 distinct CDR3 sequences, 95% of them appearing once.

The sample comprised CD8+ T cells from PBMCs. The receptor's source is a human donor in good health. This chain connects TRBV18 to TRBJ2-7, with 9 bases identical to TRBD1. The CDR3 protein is CASSPGQGPYEQYF. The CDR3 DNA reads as TGTGCCAGCTCTCCGGGACAGGGTCCCTACGAGCAGTACTTC. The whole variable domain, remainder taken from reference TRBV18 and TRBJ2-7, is NAGVMQNPRHLVRRRGQEARLRCSPMKGHSHVYWYRQLPEEGLKFMVYLQKENIIDESGMPKERFSAEFPKEGPSILRIQQVVRGDSAAYFCASSPGQGPYEQYFGPGTRLTVT.